Listed here is a single T cell receptor (beta chain). The target antigen is unknown. V was pared by 2 bases and J by 3 bases, with 3 bases of the junction left unmatched. Looked up from germline, CDR1 is MNHEY and CDR2 is SVGAGI. CDR3 size: 14 residues. This entry is derived from a study of cytomegalovirus exposure and HLA in healthy donors. General study points: Later work showed greater clonal expansion in HLA-associated TCR beta chains than in equally common others. Across HLA loci, a later analysis found differing TCR association rates, with DRB1 most and HLA-C fewest.

PCR involved 60 Vbeta and 13 Jbeta primers. Only in-frame clones appear in the TCRdb table, and some are missing; sequencing was by immunoSEQ multiplex PCR. The repertoire has approximately 150,000 clones, roughly 86% of them found once; the top ten carry 0.51%. The V and J genes are TRBV6-5 and TRBJ1-1; the match to TRBD1 covers 7 bases. The sequenced sample consisted of PBMCs. This TCR was recovered from a woman aged 40 to 50 in good health and CMV-seronegative. As DNA, the CDR3 is TGTGCCAGCAGTTACACCAGGGGGGACACTGAAGCTTTCTTT. Translation gives CASSYTRGDTEAFF.